The source of this T cell receptor (beta chain) is a study of lymphopenia after photon versus proton radiotherapy. Sequenced by immunoSEQ multiplex PCR; TCRdb stores in-frame clones only, minus some. This table has more than 70,000 clones, more than 70% appearing once. This CDR3 has 13 residues. Germline trimming cut 4 bases from V and 8 bases from J; bases unmatched to any gene: 6. Germline loops: CDR1 KGHSH, CDR2 LQKENI. The sequence derives from a man aged 55 to 70 with pancreatic cancer. The input for sequencing was peripheral blood, taken from a patient treated with proton-based radiotherapy. The chain combines TRBV18 with TRBJ2-3, with 7 bases that match TRBD1. The CDR3 DNA is TGTGCCAGCTCACGACGACAGGGCGGTACGCAGTATTTT. It translates to CASSRRQGGTQYF.